The 31 T cell receptor beta chains listed next were all sequenced from one sample in a study of early T cells in non-severe SARS-CoV-2 infection. MiXCR, run by TCRdb on the 5' RACE reads, gives a single entry per CDR3 protein. The sample contains tens of thousands of distinct CDR3 sequences, around 13% of which appear only once. Sequenced material: whole blood. The receptors stem from an adult who was a healthcare worker with PCR-confirmed SARS-CoV-2 infection or an uninfected control (not recorded which).

CDR3 coding DNA: TGTGCCAGCAGTTACGGACTAGCGGGAGGGCCTAGCACAGATACGCAGTATTTT. It specifies CASSYGLAGGPSTDTQYF. The gene calls are TRBV6-5 and TRBJ2-3, with 15 bases lining up with TRBD2. Trimming at V came to 2 bases and at J to 0 bases, leaving 3 bases not matched to a gene. The CDR3 runs to 18 residues. Germline V gene sequence: CDR1 MNHEY, CDR2 SVGAGI.

This clonotype was observed a few times. V gene TRBV6-4 combines with J gene TRBJ2-3; 8 bases align to TRBD2. Germline loops: CDR1 MRHNA, CDR2 SNTAGT. Trimming cost V 3 bases and J 5 bases; bases outside gene matches: 4. The CDR3 has 14 amino acids. The CDR3 sequence: CASSDKAGEDTQYF. The DNA for the CDR3 is TGTGCCAGCAGTGATAAAGCGGGAGAAGATACGCAGTATTTT.

This clonotype has just a few counts. The V call is TRBV10-3, the J call TRBJ2-3; 7 nucleotides agree with TRBD2. Germline V gives CDR1 ENHRY, CDR2 SYGVKD. After removal of 8 bases from V and 0 bases from J, the junction contained 8 bases not matched to a gene. This CDR3 is 15 amino acids long. The CDR3 nucleotides are TGTGCCATCCGGGAGCGGGGAACTAGCACAGATACGCAGTATTTT. This translates into CAIRERGTSTDTQYF.

This clonotype has only a few counts. The chain links TRBV15 to TRBJ2-7; D not certain. Germline V gives CDR1 LNHNV, CDR2 YYDKDF (reference sequence). The ends were cut back, 0 bases at V and 4 bases at J, with 4 bases in the middle. This CDR3 is built from 12 residues. DNA for the CDR3: TGTGCCACCAGCAGAGATCTTTACGAGCAGTACTTC. This sequence encodes CATSRDLYEQYF.

The gene calls are TRBV18 and TRBJ2-2; D is perhaps TRBD1 (7 bases). The ends were cut back, 3 bases at V and 2 bases at J, with 16 bases in the middle. Germline values: CDR1 KGHSH, CDR2 LQKENI. The CDR3 runs to 17 residues. The CDR3 spells CASSPRMEGANTGELFF. The CDR3 bases are TGTGCCAGCTCACCGCGAATGGAGGGGGCTAACACCGGGGAGCTGTTTTTT.

This clonotype was counted ten times or more. The gene calls are TRBV18 and TRBJ2-1; TRBD1 agrees at 10 bases. Looked up from germline, CDR1 is KGHSH and CDR2 is LQKENI. The CDR3 length is 15 residues. The V and J ends lost 0 bases and 9 bases, in that order; junction bases with no gene match: 5. The CDR3 DNA reads as TGTGCCAGCTCACCACCGGGGGGACAGGGGTTTGAGCAGTTCTTC. Its protein is CASSPPGGQGFEQFF.

This clonotype showed up just a few times. This chain uses TRBV6-2 or TRBV6-3 with TRBJ2-1, with 8 bases lining up with TRBD2. The germline V gene encodes CDR1 MNHEY and CDR2 SVGEGT. V shed 0 bases, J shed 10 bases, and the junction held 8 bases outside the gene matches. This CDR3 spans 15 amino acids. The CDR3 DNA is TGTGCCAGCAGTTACTCGGTGTCGGGACTAGGGGAGCAGTTCTTC. It encodes CASSYSVSGLGEQFF.

This clonotype was seen repeatedly, ten times or more. The chain joins TRBV7-2 to TRBJ2-5; D remains unclear. Trimming left V 5 bases short and J 5 bases short, with 15 bases between. Germline CDR1 and CDR2: SGHTA and FQGNSA. The CDR3 runs 14 residues. The chain's CDR3 is CASSPTAGTETQYF. The CDR3, as DNA: TGTGCCAGCAGCCCGACCGCCGGTACGGAGACCCAGTACTTC.

This clonotype has ten or more counts. The chain employs TRBV20-1 and TRBJ2-7, with TRBD2 matching 8 bases. Germline-derived CDR1 and CDR2 are DFQATT and SNEGSKA (reference sequence). The CDR3 has 15 residues. V lost 0 bases to trimming and J lost 4 bases; unmatched junction nucleotides: 8. The DNA for the CDR3 is TGCAGTGCTAGAGATTTAGCGGGAAACGGGTACGAGCAGTACTTC. It yields the protein CSARDLAGNGYEQYF.

This clonotype occurred many times. The chain employs TRBV30 and TRBJ1-6; 7 nucleotides match TRBD1. The CDR3 consists of 16 residues. The junction had 12 bases not matched to a gene; V was cut back by 6 bases and J by 4 bases. Germline V gene sequence: CDR1 GTSNPN, CDR2 SVGIG (reference sequence). The CDR3 loop is CACLADRANYNSPLHF. Here the CDR3 DNA reads TGTGCCTGTCTAGCAGACAGGGCGAATTATAATTCACCCCTCCACTTT. Full variable domain (missing parts from reference TRBV30 and TRBJ1-6): SQTIHQWPATLVQPVGSPLSLECTVEGTSNPNLYWYRQAAGRGLQLLFYSVGIGQISSEVPQNLSASRPQDRQFILSSKKLLLSDSGFYLCACLADRANYNSPLHFGNGTRLTVT.

The J gene is TRBJ2-7, the V gene TRBV20-1; possible D gene TRBD2, 6 bases. There are 13 residues in the CDR3. The V gene lost 4 bases and the J gene lost 6 bases, with 16 bases spanning the gap. CDR1 is DFQATT and CDR2 is SNEGSKA in the germline V gene (reference sequence). The CDR3 loop is CSAIWRASSEQYF. The CDR3 DNA reads TGCAGTGCTATCTGGAGGGCCAGCTCCGAGCAGTACTTC.

This clonotype came up many times. J is TRBJ1-1 and V is TRBV10-3; perhaps TRBD1 as D (5 bases). Germline V lookup: CDR1 ENHRY, CDR2 SYGVKD. The germline V and J ends were trimmed by 3 bases and 0 bases, with 14 bases remaining between them. The CDR3 spans 16 residues. The CDR3 DNA follows: TGTGCCATCAGTGACCAAAGGGGCGGGCTGAACACTGAAGCTTTCTTT. This gives the protein CAISDQRGGLNTEAFF.

The chain recombines TRBV30 with TRBJ1-1, with 9 bases matching TRBD1. The V gene end was trimmed by 5 bases and the J gene end by 0 bases; junction bases not matched to a gene: 1. Germline V gene lookup returns CDR1 GTSNPN and CDR2 SVGIG (reference sequence). This CDR3 contains 13 residues. The CDR3 reads CAWGTGMNTEAFF. CDR3 coding DNA: TGTGCCTGGGGGACAGGGATGAACACTGAAGCTTTCTTT.

The rearrangement joins TRBV5-1 to TRBJ2-7, with a tentative D call TRBD2 (5 bases). The CDR3 is 14 residues long. Trimming stripped 0 bases from V and 2 bases from J, with 9 bases between. Germline-derived CDR1 and CDR2 are SGHRS and YFSETQ. The CDR3 nucleotides read TGCGCCAGCAGCTTGGGACTAAGTACCTACGAGCAGTACTTC. It encodes CASSLGLSTYEQYF.

The rearrangement links TRBV20-1 to TRBJ2-3; TRBD2 agrees at 7 bases. The CDR3 has 15 amino acids. Germline trimming cut 8 bases from V and 7 bases from J; bases unmatched to any gene: 18. Germline values: CDR1 DFQATT, CDR2 SNEGSKA (reference sequence). The CDR3 sequence is CSPTSREESVYTQYF. CDR3 DNA sequence: TGCAGTCCCACGTCCCGGGAGGAGTCGGTGTATACGCAGTATTTT.

The CDR3 loop reads CSVPPHGGYTQYF. CDR3 sequence (DNA): TGCAGCGTTCCCCCTCACGGAGGGTATACGCAGTATTTT. The chain joins TRBV29-1 to TRBJ2-3; D might be TRBD2 (6 bases). The CDR3 extends over 13 amino acids. V shed 5 bases and J shed 7 bases, with 16 bases lying between them. In germline, CDR1 is SQVTM, CDR2 ANQGSEA.

The table lists this clonotype with many counts. The CDR3 nucleotides read TGCAGCGTAGTGAGTCCGCTTGAAGCTTTCTTT. Translated, it gives CSVVSPLEAFF. The chain employs TRBV29-1 and TRBJ1-1; D is unclear. The CDR3 has 11 residues. V lost 6 bases and J 7 bases, leaving 12 bases between the germline ends. Germline CDR1 SQVTM, CDR2 ANQGSEA.

Ten or more counts support this clonotype. This rearrangement joins TRBV7-6 to TRBJ2-5; the D is unclear. Germline V gene data show CDR1 as SGHVS and CDR2 as FNYEAQ. There are 13 residues in the CDR3. V dropped 2 bases and J dropped 1 base, with 5 bases sitting between them. Here the CDR3 DNA reads TGTGCCAGCAGCTTATTCGGCCAAGAGACCCAGTACTTC. Protein sequence: CASSLFGQETQYF.

Only a few counts were recorded for this clonotype. The CDR3 DNA reads as TGTGCCAGCAGTGAAACCACTAGCGGGGATAGCACAGATACGCAGTATTTT. Residues: CASSETTSGDSTDTQYF. The V gene is TRBV2, the J gene TRBJ2-3, with 10 bases that match TRBD2. This CDR3 has 17 amino acids. Germline V gene lookup returns CDR1 SNHLY and CDR2 FYNNEI. Trimming took 2 bases from V and 0 from J; bases not matched to a gene: 5. The whole variable domain, filled in from reference TRBV2 and TRBJ2-3, reads EPEVTQTPSHQVTQMGQEVILRCVPISNHLYFYWYRQILGQKVEFLVSFYNNEISEKSEIFDDQFSVERPDGSNFTLKIRSTKLEDSAMYFCASSETTSGDSTDTQYFGPGTRLTVL.

V usage is TRBV12-5 and J usage is TRBJ2-1, with TRBD1 as a possible D gene (5 bases). The CDR3 spans 13 residues. Germline V gene lookup returns CDR1 LGHNT and CDR2 FRNRAP. Deletions cut 0 bases from V and 8 bases from J, with 8 bases between. The CDR3 loop is CASGLVTGHEQFF. The CDR3, as DNA: TGTGCTAGTGGTTTGGTTACAGGTCATGAGCAGTTCTTC.

The chain is built from TRBV5-4 and TRBJ2-1; no clear D gene. The V gene lost 0 bases and the J gene lost 10 bases, with 8 bases spanning the gap. Germline V gene sequence: CDR1 SGHNT, CDR2 YYREEE (reference sequence). This CDR3 is 12 amino acids long. The CDR3 reads CASSLDFAEQFF. In DNA, the CDR3 is TGTGCCAGCAGCTTGGACTTTGCCGAGCAGTTCTTC.

A word on this clonotype: A read error is possible here, since a much larger clone lies one base away. This chain uses TRBV7-2 with TRBJ2-3; 12 bases agree with TRBD2. The CDR3 totals 16 residues. Germline assignment: CDR1 SGHTA and CDR2 FQGNSA. Here the CDR3 reads CASSLGPSGGGDTRYF. CDR3 bases: TGTGCCAGCAGCTTAGGGCCTAGCGGGGGGGGCGATACGCGGTATTTT.

The chain uses TRBV20-1 and TRBJ1-5, with D uncertain. V shed 7 bases and J shed 0 bases, with 10 bases lying between them. Germline CDR1 is DFQATT and CDR2 is SNEGSKA (reference sequence). The CDR3 loop spans 13 amino acids. Here the CDR3 reads CSGIQNSNQPQHF. DNA of the CDR3: TGCAGTGGTATCCAGAATAGCAATCAGCCCCAGCATTTT.

Comments on this clonotype: A read error may explain this, as a much larger clone is one base away. It is likely a read error, because the conserved phenylalanine at the end of the CDR3 is missing. V usage is TRBV24-1 and J usage is TRBJ1-5; D is perhaps TRBD1 (5 bases). V lost 4 bases and J lost 6, with 12 bases in between. Germline assignment: CDR1 KGHDR and CDR2 SFDVKD. The CDR3 contains 14 residues. CDR3 sequence reads: CATSERQLAQPQHS. The CDR3 nucleotides are TGTGCCACCAGTGAGAGACAGTTGGCTCAGCCCCAGCATTCT.

At least ten counts were recorded for this clonotype. The chain has TRBV5-5 and TRBJ2-7; the match to TRBD1 covers 7 bases. The junction had 10 bases not matched to a gene; V was cut back by 7 bases and J by 3 bases. The CDR3 contains 14 residues. Per the germline V gene, CDR1 is SGHKS and CDR2 is YYEKEE (reference sequence). CDR3 amino acids: CASGRTGRDYEQYF. In DNA, the CDR3 is TGTGCCAGCGGCCGGACAGGAAGAGACTACGAGCAGTACTTC.

The rearrangement links TRBV6-2 or TRBV6-3 to TRBJ2-7, with D perhaps assigned TRBD1 or TRBD2 (5 bases each). Deletions cut 7 bases from V and 0 bases from J, with 16 bases between. The germline V gene encodes CDR1 MNHEY and CDR2 SVGEGT. This CDR3 spans 15 amino acids. As DNA, the CDR3 is TGTGCCAGCATCAAAGCCGGGACGGACTCCTACGAGCAGTACTTC. The encoded protein is CASIKAGTDSYEQYF.

This clonotype was picked up a small number of times. V and J are TRBV29-1 and TRBJ2-2; 7 positions match TRBD2. Germline V gene data show CDR1 as SQVTM and CDR2 as ANQGSEA. V gave up 6 bases and J gave up 0 bases; unmatched junction bases: 4. The CDR3 spans 14 residues. CDR3 bases: TGCAGCGTAACTAGCGACCCGAACACCGGGGAGCTGTTTTTT. It is translated as CSVTSDPNTGELFF.

A few counts support this clonotype. The V gene is TRBV7-8, the J gene TRBJ2-7, with D uncertain. The V and J ends lost 7 bases and 0 bases respectively, with 16 bases between them. Germline-derived CDR1 and CDR2 are SGHVS and FQNEAQ. This CDR3 has 15 residues. The chain's CDR3 is CASNGKTTYSYEQYF. In DNA form, the CDR3 reads TGTGCCAGCAATGGTAAAACCACCTACTCCTACGAGCAGTACTTC. Together with reference TRBV7-8 and TRBJ2-7, the CDR3 gives the full variable domain: GAGVSQSPRYKVAKRGQDVALRCDPISGHVSLFWYQQALGQGPEFLTYFQNEAQLDKSGLPSDRFFAERPEGSVSTLKIQRTQQEDSAVYLCASNGKTTYSYEQYFGPGTRLTVT.

This clonotype was seen more than once but under ten times. V usage is TRBV18 and J usage is TRBJ2-2; D is uncertain. The V end was cut by 2 bases, the J end by 4 bases, with 14 bases between. CDR3 length equals 16 residues. Germline V gene lookup returns CDR1 KGHSH and CDR2 LQKENI. The CDR3 region has the DNA TGTGCCAGCTCACCAAATGCGGACGGAGTCACCGGGGAGCTGTTTTTT. Its protein product is CASSPNADGVTGELFF. The variable domain in full, with the rest retrieved from reference TRBV18 and TRBJ2-2, is NAGVMQNPRHLVRRRGQEARLRCSPMKGHSHVYWYRQLPEEGLKFMVYLQKENIIDESGMPKERFSAEFPKEGPSILRIQQVVRGDSAAYFCASSPNADGVTGELFFGEGSRLTVL.

This clonotype has only a few counts. V gene TRBV12-3 or TRBV12-4 combines with J gene TRBJ1-1; D is possibly TRBD1 (5 bases). Trimming took off 1 base at V and 11 bases at J, with 11 bases between the two ends. The CDR3 extends over 12 amino acids. CDR3 DNA sequence: TGTGCCAGCAGTTTAGGGGGCTCCCTTGCTTTCTTT. This translates into CASSLGGSLAFF.

A few counts support this clonotype. J is TRBJ1-2 and V is TRBV7-2, with D possibly TRBD1 on 6 matching bases. The V gene's germline CDR1 is SGHTA and CDR2 FQGNSA. V lost 0 bases to trimming and J lost 7 bases, with 9 bases between them. This CDR3 has 13 residues. The CDR3 DNA reads TGTGCCAGCAGCTTAGCGGGGGCTGGTGGCTACACCTTC. This sequence encodes CASSLAGAGGYTF. Full variable domain (missing parts from reference TRBV7-2 and TRBJ1-2): GAGVSQSPSNKVTEKGKDVELRCDPISGHTALYWYRQSLGQGLEFLIYFQGNSAPDKSGLPSDRFSAERTGGSVSTLTIQRTQQEDSAVYLCASSLAGAGGYTFGSGTRLTVV.